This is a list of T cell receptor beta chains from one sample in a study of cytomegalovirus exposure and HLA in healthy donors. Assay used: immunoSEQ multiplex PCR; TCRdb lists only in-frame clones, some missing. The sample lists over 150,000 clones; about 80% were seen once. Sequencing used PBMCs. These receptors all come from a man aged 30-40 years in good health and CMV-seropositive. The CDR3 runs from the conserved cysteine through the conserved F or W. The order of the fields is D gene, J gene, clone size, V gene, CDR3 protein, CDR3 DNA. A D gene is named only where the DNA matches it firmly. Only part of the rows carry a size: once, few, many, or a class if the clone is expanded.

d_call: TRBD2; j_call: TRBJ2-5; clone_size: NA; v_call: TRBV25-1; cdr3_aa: CASSELAGGETQYF; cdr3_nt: TGTGCCAGCAGTGAGCTAGCGGGGGGGGAGACCCAGTACTTC
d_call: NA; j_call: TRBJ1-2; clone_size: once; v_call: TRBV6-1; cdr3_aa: CASSQTALDGYTF; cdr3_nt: TGTGCCAGCAGCCAGACTGCCTTGGATGGCTACACCTTC
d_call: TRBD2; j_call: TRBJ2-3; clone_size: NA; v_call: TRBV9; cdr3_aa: CASSLGAGDRDTQYF; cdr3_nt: TGTGCCAGCAGCCTCGGGGCGGGGGACCGAGATACGCAGTATTTT
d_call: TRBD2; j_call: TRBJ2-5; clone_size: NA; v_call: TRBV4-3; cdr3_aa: CASSQGGAGDETQYF; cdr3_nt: TGCGCCAGCAGCCAAGGAGGGGCGGGGGACGAGACCCAGTACTTC
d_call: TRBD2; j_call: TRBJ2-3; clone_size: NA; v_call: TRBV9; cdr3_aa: CASSVDRGGHADTQYF; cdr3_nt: TGTGCCAGCAGCGTAGATCGGGGGGGCCACGCAGATACGCAGTATTTT
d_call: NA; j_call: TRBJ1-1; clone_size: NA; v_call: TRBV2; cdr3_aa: CASKAAVTMNTEAFF; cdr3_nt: TGTGCCAGCAAGGCGGCGGTTACCATGAACACTGAAGCTTTCTTT
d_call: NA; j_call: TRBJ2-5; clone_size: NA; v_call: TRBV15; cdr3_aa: CATGGRRVAETQYF; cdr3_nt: TGTGCCACTGGGGGAAGGAGGGTTGCAGAGACCCAGTACTTC
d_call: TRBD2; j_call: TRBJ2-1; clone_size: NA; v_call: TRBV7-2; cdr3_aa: CASSLFSGDQQFF; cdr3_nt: TGTGCCAGCAGCCTTTTTAGCGGGGATCAGCAGTTCTTC
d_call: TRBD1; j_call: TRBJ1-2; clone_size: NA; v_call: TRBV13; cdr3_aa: CASSSRTGFYGYTF; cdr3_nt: TGTGCCAGCAGCTCACGGACAGGGTTCTATGGCTACACCTTC
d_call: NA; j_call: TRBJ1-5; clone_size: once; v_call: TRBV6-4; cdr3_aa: CASSCPPEDGECPQHF; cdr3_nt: TGTGCCAGCAGTTGTCCTCCGGAGGACGGGGAATGTCCCCAGCATTTT
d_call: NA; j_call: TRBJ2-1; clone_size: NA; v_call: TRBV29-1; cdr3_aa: CSVASGERNEQFF; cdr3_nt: TGCAGCGTTGCTTCAGGGGAGAGAAATGAGCAGTTCTTC
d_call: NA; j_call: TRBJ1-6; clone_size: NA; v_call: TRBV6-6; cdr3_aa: CASRPDGNSPLHF; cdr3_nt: TGTGCCAGCAGACCCGACGGGAATTCACCCCTCCACTTT
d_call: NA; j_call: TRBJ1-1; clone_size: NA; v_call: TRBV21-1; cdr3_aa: CASSKVGEGTEAFF; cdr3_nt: NA
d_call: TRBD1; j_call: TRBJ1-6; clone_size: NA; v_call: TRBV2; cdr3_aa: CASSMDRGNSPLHF; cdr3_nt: TGTGCCAGCAGTATGGACAGGGGGAATTCACCCCTCCACTTT
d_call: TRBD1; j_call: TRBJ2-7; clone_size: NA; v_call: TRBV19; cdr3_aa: CASSSTGGVYEQYF; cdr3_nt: TGTGCCAGTAGTTCGACAGGGGGAGTCTACGAGCAGTACTTC
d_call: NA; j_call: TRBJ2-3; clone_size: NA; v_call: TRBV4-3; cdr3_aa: CASSQSAGHTDTQYF; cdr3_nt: TGCGCCAGCAGCCAATCCGCGGGGCACACAGATACGCAGTATTTT
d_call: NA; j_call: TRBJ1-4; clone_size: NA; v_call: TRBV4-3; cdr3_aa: CASSQDWPGVGEKLFF; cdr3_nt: TGCGCCAGCAGCCAAGATTGGCCGGGGGTGGGTGAAAAACTGTTTTTT
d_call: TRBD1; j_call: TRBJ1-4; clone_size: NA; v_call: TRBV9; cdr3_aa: CASSVGDRGEKLFF; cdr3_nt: TGTGCCAGCAGCGTAGGGGACAGGGGTGAAAAACTGTTTTTT
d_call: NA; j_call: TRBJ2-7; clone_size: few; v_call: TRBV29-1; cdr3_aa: CSAGGGNSYEQYF; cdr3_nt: TGCAGCGCGGGGGGCGGAAACTCCTACGAGCAGTACTTC
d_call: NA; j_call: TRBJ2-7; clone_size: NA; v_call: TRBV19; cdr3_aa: CASSIVAGAPYEQYF; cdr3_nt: TGTGCCAGTAGTATAGTGGCGGGGGCCCCCTACGAGCAGTACTTC
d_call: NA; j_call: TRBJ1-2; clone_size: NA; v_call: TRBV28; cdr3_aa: CASSFHFYTANNYGYTF; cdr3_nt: TGTGCCAGCAGTTTTCACTTTTATACAGCAAATAACTATGGCTACACCTTC
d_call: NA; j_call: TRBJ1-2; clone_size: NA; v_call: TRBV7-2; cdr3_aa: CASSSWEGWSGYTF; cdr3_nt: TGTGCCAGCAGCTCCTGGGAGGGTTGGTCTGGCTACACCTTC
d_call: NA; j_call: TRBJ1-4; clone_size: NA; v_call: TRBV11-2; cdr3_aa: CASSSRVGVGEKLFF; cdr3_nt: TGTGCCAGCAGTTCCCGCGTCGGGGTTGGTGAAAAACTGTTTTTT
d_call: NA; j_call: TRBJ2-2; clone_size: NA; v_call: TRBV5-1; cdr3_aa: CASSLARNAGTLVSGELFF; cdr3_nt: TGCGCCAGCAGCTTGGCCCGGAATGCGGGCACGCTGGTCAGCGGGGAGCTGTTTTTT
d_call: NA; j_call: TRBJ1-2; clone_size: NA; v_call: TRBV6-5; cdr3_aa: CASSYTARQDYGYTF; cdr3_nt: TGTGCCAGCAGTTATACCGCCCGACAGGACTATGGCTACACCTTC
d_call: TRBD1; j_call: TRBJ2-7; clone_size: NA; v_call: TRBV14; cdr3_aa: CASSHRDRTYYEQYF; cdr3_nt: TGTGCCAGCAGCCACCGGGACAGGACCTACTACGAGCAGTACTTC
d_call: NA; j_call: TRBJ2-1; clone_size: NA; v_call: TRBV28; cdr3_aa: CASRFTGSYNEQFF; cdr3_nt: TGTGCCAGCAGATTCACAGGGTCCTACAATGAGCAGTTCTTC
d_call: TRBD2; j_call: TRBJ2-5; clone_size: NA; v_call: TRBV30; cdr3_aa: CAWRPAGTQTQYF; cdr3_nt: TGTGCCTGGAGGCCAGCGGGGACGCAGACCCAGTACTTC
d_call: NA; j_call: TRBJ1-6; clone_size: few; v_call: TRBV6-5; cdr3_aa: CATARRDNSPLHF; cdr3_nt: TGTGCCACCGCACGGAGGGATAATTCACCCCTCCACTTT
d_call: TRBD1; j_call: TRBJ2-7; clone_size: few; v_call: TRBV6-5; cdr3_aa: CASSKRQGLEQYF; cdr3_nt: TGTGCCAGCAGTAAGAGACAGGGTCTCGAGCAGTACTTC
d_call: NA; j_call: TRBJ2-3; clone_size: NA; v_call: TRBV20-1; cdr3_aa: CSADPSSSQYF; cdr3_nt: TGCAGTGCCGACCCTAGCTCCTCGCAGTATTTT
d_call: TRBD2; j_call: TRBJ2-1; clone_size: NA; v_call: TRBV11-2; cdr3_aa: CASSFRGSGGYNEQFF; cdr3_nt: TGTGCCAGCAGCTTTCGTGGATCGGGGGGTTACAATGAGCAGTTCTTC
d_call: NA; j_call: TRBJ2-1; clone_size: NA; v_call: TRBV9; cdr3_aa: CASSFSGGTYNEQFF; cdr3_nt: TGTGCCAGCAGCTTCTCCGGGGGAACCTACAATGAGCAGTTCTTC
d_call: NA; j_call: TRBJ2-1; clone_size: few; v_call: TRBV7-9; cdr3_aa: CASSLAQVSNEQFF; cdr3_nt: TGTGCCAGCAGCTTAGCCCAGGTCAGCAATGAGCAGTTCTTC
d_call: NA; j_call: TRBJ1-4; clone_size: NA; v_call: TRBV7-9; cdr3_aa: CASSLREVGKLFF; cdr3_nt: TGTGCCAGCAGCTTACGGGAGGTGGGAAAACTGTTTTTT
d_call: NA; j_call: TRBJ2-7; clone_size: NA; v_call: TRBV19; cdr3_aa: CASSRTVFYEQYF; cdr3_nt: TGTGCCAGTAGTAGGACAGTCTTCTACGAGCAGTACTTC
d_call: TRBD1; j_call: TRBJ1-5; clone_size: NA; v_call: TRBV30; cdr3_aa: CAWNHQGAEQPQHF; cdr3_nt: TGTGCCTGGAACCACCAGGGGGCGGAACAGCCCCAGCATTTT
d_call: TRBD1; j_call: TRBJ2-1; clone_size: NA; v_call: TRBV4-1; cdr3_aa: CASSPGGNEQFF; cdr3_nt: TGCGCCAGCAGCCCAGGGGGTAATGAGCAGTTCTTC
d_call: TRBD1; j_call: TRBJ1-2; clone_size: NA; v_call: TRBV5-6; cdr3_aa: CASSLLPGQGDYGYTF; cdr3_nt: TGTGCCAGCAGCTTGTTACCGGGACAGGGAGACTATGGCTACACCTTC
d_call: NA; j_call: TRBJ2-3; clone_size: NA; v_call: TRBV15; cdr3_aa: CATSRSPTSFADTQYF; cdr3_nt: TGTGCCACCAGCAGATCACCGACTAGTTTTGCGGATACGCAGTATTTT
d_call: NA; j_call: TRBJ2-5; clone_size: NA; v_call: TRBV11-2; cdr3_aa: CASSPMGGSQETQYF; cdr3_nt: TGTGCCAGCAGCCCTATGGGGGGTTCCCAAGAGACCCAGTACTTC
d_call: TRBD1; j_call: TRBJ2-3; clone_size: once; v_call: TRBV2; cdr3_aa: CASSFGTGPTDTQYF; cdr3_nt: TGTGCCAGCAGCTTCGGGACAGGGCCCACAGATACGCAGTATTTT
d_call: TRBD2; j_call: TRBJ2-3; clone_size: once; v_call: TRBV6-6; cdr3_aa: CASSTGTSGGTDTQYF; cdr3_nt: TGTGCCAGCAGCACAGGGACTAGCGGGGGGACAGATACGCAGTATTTT
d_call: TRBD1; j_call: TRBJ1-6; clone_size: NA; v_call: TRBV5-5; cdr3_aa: CASSLGQMSPLHF; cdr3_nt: TGTGCCAGCAGCCTGGGACAGATGTCACCCCTCCACTTT
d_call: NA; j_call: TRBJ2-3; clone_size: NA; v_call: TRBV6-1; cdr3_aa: CASSENIDTQYF; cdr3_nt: TGTGCCAGCAGTGAAAATATAGATACGCAGTATTTT
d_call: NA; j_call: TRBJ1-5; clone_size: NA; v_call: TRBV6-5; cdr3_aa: CASSDSSNQPQHF; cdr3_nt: TGTGCCAGCTCCGATAGCAGCAATCAGCCCCAGCATTTT
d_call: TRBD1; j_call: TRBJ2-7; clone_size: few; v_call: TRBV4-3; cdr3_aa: CASSLSGTGSYEQYF; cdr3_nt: TGCGCCAGCAGCCTTTCCGGGACAGGGTCCTACGAGCAGTACTTC